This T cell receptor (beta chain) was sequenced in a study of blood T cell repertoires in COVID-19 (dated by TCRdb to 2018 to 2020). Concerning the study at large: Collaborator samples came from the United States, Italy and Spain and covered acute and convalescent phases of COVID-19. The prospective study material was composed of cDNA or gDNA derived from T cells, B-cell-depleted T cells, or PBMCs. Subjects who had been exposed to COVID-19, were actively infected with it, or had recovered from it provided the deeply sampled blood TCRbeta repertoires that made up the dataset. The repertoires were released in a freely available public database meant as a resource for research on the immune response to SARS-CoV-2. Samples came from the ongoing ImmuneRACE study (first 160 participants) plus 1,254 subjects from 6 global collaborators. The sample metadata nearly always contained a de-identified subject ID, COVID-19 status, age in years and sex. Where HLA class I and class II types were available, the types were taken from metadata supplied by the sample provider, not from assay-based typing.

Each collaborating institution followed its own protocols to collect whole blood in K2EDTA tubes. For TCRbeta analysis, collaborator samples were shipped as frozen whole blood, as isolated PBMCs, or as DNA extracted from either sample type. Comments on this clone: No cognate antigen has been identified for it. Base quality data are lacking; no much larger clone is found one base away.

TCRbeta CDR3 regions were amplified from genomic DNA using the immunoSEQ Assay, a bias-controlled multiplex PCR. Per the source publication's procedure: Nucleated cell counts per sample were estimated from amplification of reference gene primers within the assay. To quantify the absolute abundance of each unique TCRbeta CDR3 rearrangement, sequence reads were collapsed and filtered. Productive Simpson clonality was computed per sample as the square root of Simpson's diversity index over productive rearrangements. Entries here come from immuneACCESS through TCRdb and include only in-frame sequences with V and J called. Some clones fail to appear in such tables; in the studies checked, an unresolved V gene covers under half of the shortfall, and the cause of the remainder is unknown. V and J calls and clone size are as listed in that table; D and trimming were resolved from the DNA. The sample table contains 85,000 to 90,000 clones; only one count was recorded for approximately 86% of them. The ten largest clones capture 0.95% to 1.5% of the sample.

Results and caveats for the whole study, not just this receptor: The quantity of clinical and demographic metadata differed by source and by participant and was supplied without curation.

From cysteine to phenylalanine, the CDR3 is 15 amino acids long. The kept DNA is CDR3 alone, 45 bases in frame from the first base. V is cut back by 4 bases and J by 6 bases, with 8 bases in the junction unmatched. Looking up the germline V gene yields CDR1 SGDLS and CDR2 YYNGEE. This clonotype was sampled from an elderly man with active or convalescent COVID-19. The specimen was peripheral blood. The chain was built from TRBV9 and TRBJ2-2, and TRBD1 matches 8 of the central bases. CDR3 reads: CASSTRTGNSGELFF. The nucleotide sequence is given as TGTGCCAGCAGCACCAGGACAGGGAATTCCGGGGAGCTGTTTTTT.